This TCR beta chain was sequenced for a study of shared clonotypes between healthy human individuals. Study background: The study used three CD4 naive, three CD4 memory, two CD8 naive and one CD8 memory plate per donor.

There are a few counts of this clone. The antigen is not known. Libraries were prepared by immunoSEQ multiplex PCR; TCRdb keeps only in-frame clonotypes and omits some of them. Of some 380,000 clones in the sample, approximately 97% were seen once. General study findings and limits: Clonotypes shared by all four donors outscored non-shared clonotypes in generation probability. Larger richness was generally estimated for naive than memory subsets.

V gave up 1 base and J gave up 9 bases, with 18 bases separating them. The germline V gene encodes CDR1 SGHTA and CDR2 FQGTGA. The length of the CDR3 is 15 residues. The clonotype originates from a man aged 30-40 years in good health. The sequencing input was memory CD8+ T cells sorted from blood. The sample's subset: CD45RO+ cells pooled with CCR7-negative TemRA cells. The V gene is TRBV7-3, the J gene TRBJ1-1; possibly TRBD1 for D (5 bases). The DNA for the CDR3 is TGTGCCAGCAGCTTAAGCGGGGGGTCCAACGGGAAAGCTTTCTTT. As protein: CASSLSGGSNGKAFF.